This T cell receptor beta chain appears in the sequencing data of a study of immune cell composition in non-small cell lung cancer. Study-wide points: Lung squamous cell carcinoma tumours had significantly higher top 10 clone scores and productive clonality than lung adenocarcinoma.

Sequencing used immunoSEQ multiplex PCR; TCRdb keeps in-frame clones, though not all of them. The sample records over 3,000 clones, around four fifths being singletons. Unmatched junction bases numbered 8, after V lost 4 bases and J lost 3 bases. The CDR3 has 16 amino acids. CDR1 and CDR2 from the germline V gene are SGHDT and YYEEEE. About this clone: The target antigen is unknown.

Material: lung tumor tissue. The sequence came from a human donor with non-small cell lung cancer. The chain couples TRBV5-6 to TRBJ1-2, with TRBD1 matching 11 bases. CDR3 nucleotides: TGTGCCAGCAGCCCGGACAGGGGGCGACCGGACTATGGCTACACCTTC. Encoded protein: CASSPDRGRPDYGYTF. Supplemented by reference TRBV5-6 and TRBJ1-2, the full variable domain reads DAGVTQSPTHLIKTRGQQVTLRCSPKSGHDTVSWYQQALGQGPQFIFQYYEEEERQRGNFPDRFSGHQFPNYSSELNVNALLLGDSALYLCASSPDRGRPDYGYTFGSGTRLTVV.